Listed below are T cell receptor beta chains from one sample, sequenced in a study of blood T cell repertoires in COVID-19. The table came from immunoSEQ multiplex PCR; TCRdb's copy has only in-frame clones and leaves some out. This sample has some 290,000 clones; 80% to 85% occur once, and the top ten carry over 2.5%. The specimen was peripheral blood. These receptors originate from a woman aged 55 to 70 with active or convalescent COVID-19. CDR3s include the opening cysteine and the closing phenylalanine or tryptophan. A D gene is named only where the DNA matches it firmly. Expanded clones are given a class, and other clones once, few, many or no size at all.

TRBD1,TRBV7-2,.,TRBJ2-3,CASSLAGQGWSTDTQYF,TGTGCCAGCAGCCTAGCAGGACAGGGGTGGTCGACAGATACGCAGTATTTT
.,TRBV6-4,.,TRBJ1-2,CASSDSGGNYGYTF,TGTGCCAGCAGTGACTCGGGGGGGAACTATGGCTACACCTTC
.,TRBV9,.,TRBJ1-3,CASSFLTGNTIYF,TGTGCCAGCAGCTTTCTTACTGGAAACACCATATATTTT
TRBD2,TRBV28,.,TRBJ2-5,CASSLMPGTSGEETQYF,TGTGCCAGCAGCCTTATGCCGGGGACTAGCGGGGAAGAGACCCAGTACTTC
TRBD1,TRBV6-5,.,TRBJ1-1,CASSYSYDRGRTEAFF,TGTGCCAGCAGTTACTCCTATGACAGGGGGCGGACTGAAGCTTTCTTT
.,TRBV4-1,.,TRBJ2-6,CASSQDNGSGANVLTF,TGCGCCAGCAGCCAAGATAACGGCTCTGGGGCCAACGTCCTGACTTTC
.,TRBV4-1,few,TRBJ1-5,CASSQSAGSVNQPQHF,TGCGCCAGCAGCCAAAGCGCCGGGAGTGTAAATCAGCCCCAGCATTTT
TRBD1,TRBV2,.,TRBJ2-5,CASSFGQGVETQYF,TGTGCCAGCAGCTTCGGACAGGGCGTCGAGACCCAGTACTTC
TRBD1,TRBV19,.,TRBJ1-2,CATMEGARRGYTF,TGTGCCACCATGGAGGGGGCGCGGCGGGGCTACACCTTC
TRBD1,TRBV5-1,.,TRBJ2-1,CASSFLGDRVNEQFF,TGCGCCAGCAGCTTTCTGGGGGACAGGGTTAATGAGCAGTTCTTC
.,TRBV29-1,once,TRBJ1-5,CSVGTANQPQHF,TGCAGCGTTGGGACAGCGAATCAGCCCCAGCATTTT
.,TRBV6-6,once,TRBJ1-1,CASSQGSKTEAFF,TGTGCCAGCAGTCAAGGGAGTAAAACTGAAGCTTTCTTT
TRBD1,TRBV5-1,.,TRBJ1-1,CATATGTMNTEAFF,TGCGCCACCGCGACAGGGACAATGAACACTGAAGCTTTCTTT
TRBD1,TRBV7-6,.,TRBJ2-2,CASSLFAGTDYTGELFF,TGTGCCAGCAGCTTATTTGCCGGGACAGACTACACCGGGGAGCTGTTTTTT
TRBD2,TRBV2,.,TRBJ2-6,CASSEGLGVYSGANVLTF,TGTGCCAGCAGTGAGGGACTAGGGGTATACTCTGGGGCCAACGTCCTGACTTTC
.,TRBV6-2/TRBV6-3,.,TRBJ1-2,CASSYSDGRGGYGYTF,TGTGCCAGCAGTTACTCCGATGGACGGGGGGGCTATGGCTACACCTTC
TRBD2,TRBV27,.,TRBJ2-5,CASSPLRTSGVETQYF,TGTGCCAGCAGTCCTTTAAGGACTAGCGGGGTCGAGACCCAGTACTTC
TRBD2,TRBV10-1,.,TRBJ2-5,CASSEKASGGPLQETQYF,TGCGCCAGCAGTGAGAAAGCTAGCGGGGGGCCATTGCAAGAGACCCAGTACTTC
TRBD1,TRBV7-9,.,TRBJ1-3,CASSSTDRGGNTIYF,TGTGCCAGCAGCTCTACCGACAGGGGGGGAAACACCATATATTTT
.,TRBV19,.,TRBJ1-3,CASKKQGSGNTIYF,TGTGCCAGTAAAAAACAGGGATCTGGAAACACCATATATTTT
.,TRBV11-3,.,TRBJ2-1,CASTAPGSGEQFF,TGTGCCAGCACCGCGCCAGGGTCAGGTGAGCAGTTCTTC
TRBD1,TRBV5-1,.,TRBJ1-6,CASSLAGQGGTYNSPLHF,TGCGCCAGCAGCTTGGCGGGACAGGGTGGTACCTATAATTCACCCCTCCACTTT
.,TRBV19,.,TRBJ2-2,CASSKGVNTGELFF,TGTGCCAGTAGTAAGGGGGTTAACACCGGGGAGCTGTTTTTT
TRBD1,TRBV19,.,TRBJ1-5,CASSIDGSGGLNQPQHF,TGTGCCAGTAGTATAGATGGTTCAGGGGGCCTCAATCAGCCCCAGCATTTT
.,TRBV19,.,TRBJ1-5,CASSISPESRQPQHF,TGTGCCAGTAGTATCTCTCCCGAGAGCAGGCAGCCCCAGCATTTT
.,TRBV27,.,TRBJ1-6,CASSLARDYYNSPLHF,TGTGCCAGCAGTTTGGCCCGGGATTATTATAATTCACCCCTCCACTTT
.,TRBV7-6,once,TRBJ1-1,CASSFLMNTEAFF,TGTGCCAGCAGCTTTCTAATGAACACTGAAGCTTTCTTT
.,TRBV5-6,.,TRBJ1-2,CASSLKGILYGYTF,TGTGCCAGCAGCTTGAAGGGGATATTGTATGGCTACACCTTC
.,TRBV6-6,.,TRBJ2-5,CASQRGGQETQYF,TGTGCCAGCCAGAGGGGGGGCCAAGAGACCCAGTACTTC
.,TRBV4-1,once,TRBJ2-7,CASSQEAAQGSDSEQYF,TGCGCCAGCAGCCAAGAGGCGGCCCAGGGGTCGGATAGCGAGCAGTACTTC
TRBD1,TRBV5-1,.,TRBJ1-1,CASSLATGQGISSTEAFF,TGCGCCAGCAGCTTGGCCACAGGACAGGGAATCTCTAGCACTGAAGCTTTCTTT
.,TRBV11-2,.,TRBJ2-5,CASSQRGGETQYF,TGTGCCAGCAGCCAAAGGGGGGGAGAGACCCAGTACTTC
.,TRBV4-1,.,TRBJ2-3,CASSQGTASTDTQYF,TGCGCCAGCAGCCAAGGGACAGCTAGCACAGATACGCAGTATTTT
.,TRBV9,.,TRBJ1-2,CASSASNYGYTF,TGTGCCAGCAGCGCTTCTAACTATGGCTACACCTTC
TRBD2,TRBV3-1/TRBV3-2,.,TRBJ2-1,CASRVSGGSSYNEQFF,TGTGCCAGCAGGGTCTCGGGGGGGAGCTCCTACAATGAGCAGTTCTTC
.,TRBV5-6,.,TRBJ1-4,CASSAPWEWNEKLFF,TGTGCCAGCAGCGCCCCGTGGGAGTGGAATGAAAAACTGTTTTTT
.,TRBV2,few,TRBJ1-1,CASEGNQGRNTEAFF,TGTGCCAGCGAAGGGAATCAGGGGCGGAACACTGAAGCTTTCTTT
.,TRBV6-2/TRBV6-3,.,TRBJ2-7,CASSQGPYEQYF,TGTGCCAGCAGTCAGGGTCCCTACGAGCAGTACTTC
.,TRBV9,.,TRBJ2-5,CASSVGGGEGTQYF,TGTGCCAGCAGCGTAGGTGGAGGAGAGGGGACCCAGTACTTC
TRBD1,TRBV4-3,.,TRBJ2-7,CASSQEDRGGHEQYF,TGCGCCAGCAGCCAAGAAGACAGGGGTGGCCACGAGCAGTACTTC
TRBD1,TRBV5-4,.,TRBJ1-4,CASSSALGTGAEKLFF,TGTGCCAGCAGCTCGGCGCTGGGGACAGGGGCTGAAAAACTGTTTTTT
.,TRBV7-3,few,TRBJ2-2,CASSPAVNTGELFF,TGTGCCAGCAGCCCCGCGGTGAACACCGGGGAGCTGTTTTTT
TRBD1,TRBV7-9,.,TRBJ1-2,CASSGPGTGYGYTF,TGTGCCAGCAGCGGGCCCGGGACAGGGTATGGCTACACCTTC